This T cell receptor beta chain was documented in a study of breast tumors, draining lymph nodes, adjacent tissues. Breast cancer patients provided tissue from their axillary draining lymph nodes. TCRdb redid the calling of the multiplex PCR reads with MiXCR, one entry per CDR3 protein. The sample lists some 230,000 distinct CDR3 sequences; 30% to 35% were seen once. Whole-study results and caveats: The lymph node origin of tumor T cells was framed as consistent with a hypothesis, not demonstrated. Luminal-like breast cancer showed significantly greater tumor-nontumor repertoire similarity than basal-like breast cancer did.

The CDR3 covers 13 residues. The germline V gene encodes CDR1 SGHRS and CDR2 YFSETQ. Deletions cut 4 bases from V and 8 bases from J, with 12 bases between. Notes on this clonotype: Its antigen is not known.

This sequence originates from a female donor with breast cancer. Some clones in this sample may be carry-over from other donors' samples. The J gene is TRBJ2-2, the V gene TRBV5-1; D remains ambiguous. The sequenced sample was axillary lymph node tissue. CDR3 residues: CASSEVLGGELFF. CDR3 coding DNA: TGCGCCAGCAGCGAGGTATTAGGTGGGGAGCTGTTTTTT.